This T cell receptor beta chain was observed in a study of blood T cell repertoires in COVID-19. Study-level information: Spain, Italy and the United States supplied samples that represented acute and convalescent COVID-19.

In the original workflow: Cell counts per sample came from amplifying reference gene primers. Data came from immunoSEQ multiplex PCR; TCRdb stores just in-frame clones and leaves some out. The V and J calls and clone size come from that table; D and trimming were worked out from the DNA. The table shows some 400,000 clones, with around nine tenths occurring only once. Recruits, aged roughly 18 to 90 years, lived in 25 or so US areas. Cohorts were determined from participant-reported clinical history. In germline, CDR1 is MGHRA, CDR2 YSYEKL. The CDR3 is 14 amino acids. With 4 bases removed from V and 4 bases from J, the gap between germline ends came to 13 bases.

The rearrangement joins TRBV4-1 to TRBJ2-5; weak D call: TRBD2 (5 bases). Specimen: PBMCs or T cells enriched from blood (not recorded which). The clonotype comes from a woman in her twenties or thirties who had recovered from COVID-19. CDR3 nucleotides: TGCGCCAGCAGCCCAGGACTCCCTGGAGAGACCCAGTACTTC. Amino acids: CASSPGLPGETQYF.